This record concerns one T cell receptor (beta chain) sequence. Its antigen remains unidentified. No base quality information exists; no much larger clone differs at one position. Library prep was done by the immunoSEQ multiplex PCR assay. The multiplex PCR relied on a mix of 60 forward primers for TCR Vbeta segments and 13 reverse primers for TCR Jbeta segments. The CDR3 region of rearranged TCR beta genes was amplified from genomic DNA by a multiplex PCR assay. The amplified TCR beta libraries were sequenced on the Illumina HiSeq System as 87-base-pair reads. On the study's bioinformatics: In a later analysis, about 80 million unique TCR beta chains were counted across the 666 repertoires, and roughly 11 million of these chains were shared by at least two donors. To remove PCR and sequencing errors, raw reads were error-corrected and collapsed into unique sequences using a nearest-neighbor algorithm that merged closely related sequences. V, D and J gene segments were assigned by aligning CDR3 sequences to IMGT reference sequences. For a sequence to be retained, a match of at least six nucleotides was required to both a V gene segment and a J gene segment. A rearrangement was called productive if the CDR3 had no stop codons and remained in frame with V and J, and every other rearrangement was called non-productive. CDR3 was defined according to IMGT convention as the region running from the second conserved V-encoded cysteine to the conserved J-encoded phenylalanine. In an earlier analysis of 550 to 650 of the donors, sequences lacking an unambiguous match to a single V gene segment were excluded. In an earlier analysis of several hundred of the donors, a V segment was called functional when productive rearrangements were above 56.7%, and segregating when the standard deviation between donors exceeded 5%. A statistical classification framework was built for diagnosing cytomegalovirus status from the catalog of TCR beta chain sequences. V and J gene assignment, in a later analysis, came from comparing TCR nucleotide sequences with IMGT/GENE-DB human TR gene sequences. Using the TCRdist pipeline, a later analysis assigned CDR3 sequences along with most-parsimonious VDJ recombination scenarios. In a later analysis, each TCR beta chain was defined by its CDR3 amino acid sequence together with its V-gene family, and reads lacking a unique V-gene family were excluded. A later analysis removed roughly 590 highly shared, low-generation-probability nucleotide sequences to deal with suspected cross-contamination and a sequencing artifact. For each public chain, a later analysis derived a clonal expansion index from normalized ranks of inferred template counts within each repertoire. A later analysis computed generation probabilities with a VDJ recombination model fitted to out-of-frame rearrangements, and checked the results against IGoR. In a later analysis, TCR-TCR, TCR-HLA and TCR-CMV co-occurrence was scored with hypergeometric tests, and a repertoire-size bias correction was applied to TCR pairs. False discovery rates were estimated in a later analysis by permuting HLA or CMV assignments 20 times. In a later analysis, co-occurring TCRs were grouped using DBSCAN, and TCRdist sequence similarity was added for clustering within HLA-allele-positive subsets. Repertoires with fewer than 30,000 or more than 120,000 public chains, plus five repertoires with anomalous nucleotide sharing, were excluded from co-occurrence clustering. As stored in TCRdb, this immuneACCESS dataset retains in-frame rearrangements with V and J assigned. A fraction of the clones does not appear; measured against another copy, unresolved V genes explain less than half of the discrepancy, and the remainder lacks a known reason. The V and J calls and clone size were taken over from that table, and D and trimming were inferred from the DNA. In this sample the table shows 100,000 to 150,000 clones, 75% to 80% of which occur a single time. The ten largest clonotypes hold approximately 0.9% of the sample.

In total, approximately 700 healthy bone marrow donors made up the cohort. At the time of sampling, every cohort member was nominally healthy, though immune exposures that went unrecorded were likely present. The donor tested CMV seronegative and was one of the 352 seronegative cohort members. A peripheral blood sample was provided by each donor, and peripheral blood mononuclear cells were used for TCR beta sequencing. Genomic DNA extraction from the blood cell samples was performed with the Qiagen DNeasy Blood Extraction Kit. This entry is derived from a study of cytomegalovirus exposure and HLA in healthy donors (dated by TCRdb to about 2017). In the study overall: According to an earlier analysis of 450 to 650 of the donors, 150 million to 200 million T cells yielded 95 million to 140 million unique TCR beta sequences and around 300 Gb of sequence data. Roughly 300 gigabases of sequencing data and 70 million to 100 million unique TCR sequences were included in an early release covering around 650 HLA-typed donors. Among the roughly 400 genotyped donors, more than 70% belonged to the genetic ancestry cluster associated with self-reported Caucasian donors. The study was designed to test whether signatures of past pathogen exposure could be identified by cataloging public T cell receptors. The T cell repertoires of several hundred subjects were profiled by immunosequencing and related to cytomegalovirus serostatus. Besides the first cohort of hundreds of subjects, a separate validation cohort made up of 90 to 150 different subjects was used. High-throughput TCR immunosequencing, statistical association of individual TCRs with disease status, and machine learning were combined to predict cytomegalovirus infection status. In a later analysis, previously published TCR beta repertoires from fewer than 750 donors were re-analyzed and high-resolution HLA genotyping was added so that TCR occurrence patterns could be studied. In the later analysis, no new phenotypic data were used to find candidate immune exposures; instead, reliance was placed on TCR beta sequences and their occurrence across donors. To decide whether each TCR beta V gene segment behaved as functional or pseudogenic, an earlier analysis of some 580 of the donors relied on high-throughput TCR beta sequencing. Donor age, sex, ethnicity and CMV serostatus were compiled alongside the repertoire data. In a later genetic analysis, genome-wide SNP genotypes for about 55% of the roughly 700 donors were used, and that subset was treated as a discovery cohort. Every repertoire in the discovery cohort had been generated on one and the same sequencing platform. Class I and class II HLA loci were covered by the typing at four-digit resolution. The number of typed donors differed by locus: about 620-630 for A, B, C, DRB1 and DQB1; roughly 510 for DQA1; 606 for DPA1; and around 450 for DPB1. Roughly 5 DR-DQ haplotypes were handled as single units for association and clustering, since linkage in the cohort was strong. Across about 380 genotyped donors of the cohort, an average of approximately 200,000 unique TCR beta nucleotide sequences per donor were sequenced, and 15% to 20% of those sequences were non-productive.

The CDR3 measures 11 amino acids from cysteine to phenylalanine. Just CDR3 DNA is preserved here, 33 bases in frame from base 1. V and J are truncated by 3 bases and 5 bases respectively, leaving an intervening sequence of 3 bases. From a lookup of the germline V gene, CDR1 and CDR2 are MDHEN and SYDVKM. General findings and caveats noted by the study authors: Some IMGT-functional V segments, including TRBV6-2 and TRBV6-3, could not be distinguished by the 87-base-pair reads and were therefore excluded. The authors suggested that the approach could potentially be extended to other disease states and immunological phenotypes. HLA typing was unavailable for some donors at each locus, so association tests used only the typed subset. A cluster of highly shared sequence variants was judged likely to be a technical artifact of the sequencing pipeline. A later genetic analysis associated a missense DCLRE1C variant with V-gene and J-gene trimming of TCR beta chains, and an independent cohort replicated the association. Only TCR beta chains were sequenced in this cohort, and the absence of alpha or paired-chain data limited detectable features. Strong co-occurrence of HLA alleles, especially DR and DQ, made assigning TCR associations to individual alleles difficult. The study listed 164 TCR beta chains as associated with cytomegalovirus. A few of the identified cytomegalovirus-associated TCR beta chains were confirmed in vitro to be specific for cytomegalovirus antigens. In both the original and validation cohorts, the classifier was reported to diagnose cytomegalovirus status with high specificity and sensitivity. Compared with equally common non-associated chains, HLA-associated TCR beta chains in a later analysis were more clonally expanded and had lower generation probabilities. In an earlier analysis of 587 of the donors, most TCR beta V segments appeared in productive rearrangements about 87% or about 30% of the time, broadly matching IMGT annotations. According to a later genetic analysis, donors in an Asian-associated ancestry cluster had fewer N-insertions in productive TCRs than the approximately 630-donor mean. The presence/absence analyses assumed that sequencing depth was roughly uniform across donors, and that assumption may not be true. According to a later analysis, TCR association rates differed among HLA loci, with DRB1 alleles showing the most associated TCRs and HLA-C alleles showing the fewest. At a false discovery rate of 0.05, a later analysis linked around 15,000 TCR beta sequences to specific HLA alleles. Linkage disequilibrium might explain the correlated functional status among segregating V segments, but an unknown experimental factor could not be excluded. According to a later analysis, most CMV-associated TCR beta chains appeared to be HLA-restricted, and the HLA associations seemed to be driven largely by CMV exposure. Most TCR sequences were observed very rarely across donors, whereas some public TCRs were present in many individuals. The only immune exposure information available for the cohort was CMV serostatus. A later analysis reported that several top co-occurrence clusters appeared linked to parvovirus B19, influenza, CMV and Epstein-Barr virus. A further reported finding was that TCR beta sequences accurately predicted the HLA-A and HLA-B alleles for most subjects in the first cohort. Around 16 rarely observed V segments, including chromosome 9 orphons, were excluded from the earlier analysis of approximately 600 of the donors because counts were too low.

The sequenced sample consisted of PBMCs. This sequence originates from a woman in her fifties or sixties in good health and CMV-seronegative. The rearranged segments are TRBV28 and TRBJ2-3, with no confidently assigned D gene. The CDR3 reads as follows: CASSFQDTQYF. The DNA reads TGTGCCAGCAGTTTTCAAGATACGCAGTATTTT.